The next 15 T cell receptor beta chains were all read from a single sample in a study of blood T cells in healthy people across ages. Combining a sample-barcoded 5' primer with a J-beta primer mix, a second PCR ran for roughly 6 to 11 cycles. TCRdb processed the 5' RACE reads anew with MiXCR; each CDR3 protein has one entry. The sample records 1.8 million or so distinct CDR3 sequences, about two fifths being singletons. The material sequenced was blood. The receptors shown here come from a human donor in good health.

This rearrangement joins TRBV9 to TRBJ2-5; either TRBD1 or TRBD2 may fit D (6 bases each). V dropped 4 bases and J dropped 11 bases, with 27 bases sitting between them. There are 16 residues in the CDR3. Per the germline V gene, CDR1 is SGDLS and CDR2 is YYNGEE. CDR3 protein: CASSPTPGTTEGEQYF. In nucleotides, the CDR3 is TGTGCCAGCAGCCCTACCCCCGGGACGACGGAGGGGGAGCAGTACTTC.

This clonotype showed up just a few times. CDR3 region: CSASSRRGILSTPNYGYTF. The CDR3 DNA reads as TGCAGTGCTTCCTCACGCAGGGGGATCCTGTCTACTCCAAACTATGGCTACACCTTC. V gene TRBV20-1 combines with J gene TRBJ1-2, with 7 bases aligning to TRBD1. This CDR3 region has 19 residues. V shed 5 bases and J 2 bases; nucleotides not matched to a gene: 23. The V gene's germline CDR1 is DFQATT and CDR2 SNEGSKA (reference sequence).

This clonotype was observed once. The chain links TRBV7-9 to TRBJ2-4; 7 nucleotides agree with TRBD1. Trimming cost V 2 bases and J 3 bases; bases outside gene matches: 4. This CDR3 spans 15 amino acids. CDR1 is SEHNR, CDR2 FQNEAQ, per germline (reference sequence). Written as DNA, the CDR3 is TGTGCCAGCAGCTTAACTTCAGGGGGCAAAAACATTCAGTACTTC. Protein: CASSLTSGGKNIQYF.

The table lists this clonotype with a few counts. The rearrangement joins TRBV20-1 to TRBJ1-4; possibly TRBD1 for D (6 bases). The CDR3 contains 12 residues. V lost 7 bases to trimming and J lost 8 bases, with 14 bases between them. Germline V gene lookup returns CDR1 DFQATT and CDR2 SNEGSKA (reference sequence). The CDR3 loop reads CSVFWTAEKLFF. The CDR3 nucleotides are TGCAGTGTGTTTTGGACAGCAGAAAAACTGTTTTTT.

The chain carries TRBV18 and TRBJ1-2, with D unresolved. This CDR3 comprises 16 residues. CDR1 and CDR2 from the germline V gene are KGHSH and LQKENI. The ends were cut back, 3 bases at V and 1 base at J, with 15 bases in the middle. The CDR3 region has the DNA TGTGCCAGCTCACCTCTCATGGGAGACGATAACTATGGCTACACCTTC. Translation: CASSPLMGDDNYGYTF.

This clonotype was found a few times. The rearrangement joins TRBV7-3 to TRBJ1-6; D not resolved. Germline loops: CDR1 SGHTA, CDR2 FQGTGA. The CDR3 runs to 15 residues. The V end was cut by 2 bases, the J end by 7 bases, with 12 bases between. The CDR3 coding sequence is TGTGCCAGCAGCTTACTCCCCCTGGGGAATTCACCCCTCCACTTT. This gives the protein CASSLLPLGNSPLHF.

This chain uses TRBV6-5 with TRBJ1-1; D unclear. Germline V gene lookup returns CDR1 MNHEY and CDR2 SVGAGI. The germline V and J ends were trimmed by 5 bases and 0 bases, with 13 bases remaining between them. This CDR3 contains 15 residues. The CDR3 is CASSTQQNMNTEAFF. CDR3 in DNA: TGTGCCAGCAGTACCCAACAGAACATGAACACTGAAGCTTTCTTT.

V is TRBV29-1 and J is TRBJ1-2; no clear D. V lost 6 bases to trimming and J lost 8 bases, with 25 bases between them. This CDR3 contains 15 residues. Germline assignment: CDR1 SQVTM and CDR2 ANQGSEA. As DNA, the CDR3 is TGCAGCGTGGCCCCTGGGTTGGGCAACGAACGAGGCTACACCTTC. Translating it yields CSVAPGLGNERGYTF. Complete variable domain (other parts from reference TRBV29-1 and TRBJ1-2): SAVISQKPSRDICQRGTSLTIQCQVDSQVTMMFWYRQQPGQSLTLIATANQGSEATYESGFVIDKFPISRPNLTFSTLTVSNMSPEDSSIYLCSVAPGLGNERGYTFGSGTRLTVV.

This clonotype was counted between two and nine times. The J gene is TRBJ1-1, the V gene TRBV10-3; D is unresolved. The CDR3 length is 16 residues. The V gene lost 6 bases and the J gene lost 5 bases, with 22 bases spanning the gap. Germline CDR1 reads ENHRY; CDR2 reads SYGVKD. DNA of the CDR3: TGTGCCATCAGGGAGCCGGGATACGAGTCGGGGACTGAAGCTTTCTTT. Amino acids: CAIREPGYESGTEAFF.

The V and J genes are TRBV2 and TRBJ2-7; 8 bases fit TRBD2. The J call may be in error: the DNA end matches TRBJ2-5 better. The length of the CDR3 is 14 residues. CDR1 and CDR2 from the germline V gene are SNHLY and FYNNEI. This CDR3 is CASSVISGGETQYF. The CDR3 DNA sequence: TGTGCCAGCAGTGTAATAAGCGGGGGTGAGACCCAGTACTTC.

The chain employs TRBV7-2 and TRBJ1-2; TRBD1 might be the D (5 bases). V lost 1 base to trimming and J lost 0 bases, with 12 bases between them. Germline V gives CDR1 SGHTA, CDR2 FQGNSA. The CDR3 is 16 residues long. CDR3 nucleotide sequence: TGTGCCAGCAGCTTAGGGGCGACAGCAACTAACTATGGCTACACCTTC. Protein product: CASSLGATATNYGYTF. The variable domain in full, completed from reference TRBV7-2 and TRBJ1-2, reads GAGVSQSPSNKVTEKGKDVELRCDPISGHTALYWYRQSLGQGLEFLIYFQGNSAPDKSGLPSDRFSAERTGGSVSTLTIQRTQQEDSAVYLCASSLGATATNYGYTFGSGTRLTVV.

This clonotype was counted only a few times. This sequence joins TRBV29-1 and TRBJ2-1, with 15 bases aligning to TRBD2. Losses at the gene ends were 6 bases for V and 7 bases for J; bases not matched to a gene: 7. CDR3 length: 15 amino acids. Germline V gene data show CDR1 as SQVTM and CDR2 as ANQGSEA. Here the CDR3 DNA reads TGCAGCGTCGGGACTAGCGGGGGGCATTTGAATGAGCAGTTCTTC. As protein: CSVGTSGGHLNEQFF.

This clonotype was recorded many times. This chain links TRBV29-1 with TRBJ2-3, with 8 bases that match TRBD2. Per germline, CDR1 SQVTM and CDR2 ANQGSEA. The CDR3 has 14 amino acids. The junction had 7 bases not matched to a gene; V was cut back by 0 bases and J by 8 bases. The CDR3 DNA follows: TGCAGCGTTGAAGAGGGCAGCGGGGGTACTACGCAGTATTTT. This encodes CSVEEGSGGTTQYF.

This rearrangement joins TRBV7-9 to TRBJ2-4; 10 bases fit TRBD1. Germline loops: CDR1 SEHNR, CDR2 FQNEAQ (reference sequence). V dropped 5 bases and J dropped 8; count of bases not matched to a gene: 6. The length of the CDR3 is 14 residues. CDR3 bases: TGTGCCAGCAGCGAGGGACAGGGGTTTCACATTCAGTACTTC. Amino acids: CASSEGQGFHIQYF.

The rearrangement joins TRBV5-6 to TRBJ2-5; unclear D gene. This CDR3 comprises 15 residues. Germline-derived CDR1 and CDR2 are SGHDT and YYEEEE. The ends were cut back, 0 bases at V and 4 bases at J, with 13 bases in the middle. CDR3 DNA sequence: TGTGCCAGCAGCTTGGGCCCTTCTCGAGGAGAGACCCAGTACTTC. Its translation is CASSLGPSRGETQYF.